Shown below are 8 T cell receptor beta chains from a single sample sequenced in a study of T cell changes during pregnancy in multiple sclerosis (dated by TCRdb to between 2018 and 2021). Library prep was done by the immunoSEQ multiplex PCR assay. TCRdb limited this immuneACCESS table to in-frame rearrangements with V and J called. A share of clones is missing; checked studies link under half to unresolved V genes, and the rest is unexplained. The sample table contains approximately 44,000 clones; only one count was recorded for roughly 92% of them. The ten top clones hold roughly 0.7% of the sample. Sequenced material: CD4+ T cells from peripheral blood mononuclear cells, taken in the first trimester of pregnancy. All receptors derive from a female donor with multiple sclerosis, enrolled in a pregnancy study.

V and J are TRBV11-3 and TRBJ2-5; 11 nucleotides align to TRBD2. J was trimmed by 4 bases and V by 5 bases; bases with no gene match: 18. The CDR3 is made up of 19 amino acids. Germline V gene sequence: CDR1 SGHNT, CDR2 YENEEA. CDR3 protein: CASSPGSLAGGAGRETQYF. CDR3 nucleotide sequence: TGTGCCAGCAGCCCAGGTAGTCTAGCGGGAGGCGCCGGCAGAGAGACCCAGTACTTC.

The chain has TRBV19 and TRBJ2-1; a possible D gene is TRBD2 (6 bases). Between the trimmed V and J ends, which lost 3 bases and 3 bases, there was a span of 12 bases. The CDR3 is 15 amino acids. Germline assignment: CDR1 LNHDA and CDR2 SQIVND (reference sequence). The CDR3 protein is CASSITGGVYNEQFF. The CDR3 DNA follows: TGTGCCAGTAGTATCACTGGCGGGGTCTACAATGAGCAGTTCTTC.

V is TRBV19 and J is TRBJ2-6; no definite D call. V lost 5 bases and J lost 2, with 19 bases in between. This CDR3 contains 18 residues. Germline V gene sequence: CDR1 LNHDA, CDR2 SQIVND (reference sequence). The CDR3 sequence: CASSLRSRSPPGANVLTF. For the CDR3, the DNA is TGTGCCAGTAGTTTAAGGTCTAGGAGTCCCCCTGGGGCCAACGTCCTGACTTTC.

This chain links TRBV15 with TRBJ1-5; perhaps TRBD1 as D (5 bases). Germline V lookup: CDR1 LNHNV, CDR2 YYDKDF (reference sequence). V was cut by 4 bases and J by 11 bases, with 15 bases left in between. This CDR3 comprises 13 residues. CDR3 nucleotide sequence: TGTGCCACCAGCAAGGGGTGGGGATCGTCCCAGCATTTT. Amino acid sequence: CATSKGWGSSQHF.

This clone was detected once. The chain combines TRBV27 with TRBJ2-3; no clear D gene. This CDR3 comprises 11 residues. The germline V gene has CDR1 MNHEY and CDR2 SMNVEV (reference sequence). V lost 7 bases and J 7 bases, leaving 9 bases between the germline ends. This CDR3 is CASTLTYTQYF. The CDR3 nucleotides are TGTGCCAGCACTCTAACGTATACGCAGTATTTT.

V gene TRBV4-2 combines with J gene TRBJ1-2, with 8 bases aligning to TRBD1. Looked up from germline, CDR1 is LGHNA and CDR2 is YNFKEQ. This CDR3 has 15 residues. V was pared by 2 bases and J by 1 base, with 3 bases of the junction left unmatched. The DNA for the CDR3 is TGTGCCAGCAGCCAACCGGGACAGGTTAACTATGGCTACACCTTC. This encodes CASSQPGQVNYGYTF.

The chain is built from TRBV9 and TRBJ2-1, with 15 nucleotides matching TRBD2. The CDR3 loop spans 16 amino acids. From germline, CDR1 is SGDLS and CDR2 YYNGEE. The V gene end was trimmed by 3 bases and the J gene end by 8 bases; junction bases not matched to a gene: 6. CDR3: CASSAWTSGRVDEQFF. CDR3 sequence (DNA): TGTGCCAGCAGCGCCTGGACTAGCGGGAGGGTCGATGAGCAGTTCTTC.

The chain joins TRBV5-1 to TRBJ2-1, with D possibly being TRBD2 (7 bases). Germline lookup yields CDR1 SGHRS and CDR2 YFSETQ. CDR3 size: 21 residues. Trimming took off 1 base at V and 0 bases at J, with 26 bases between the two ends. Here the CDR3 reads CASSLLTGTTGLTRSYNEQFF. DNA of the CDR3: TGCGCCAGCAGCTTGCTAACGGGGACAACGGGACTAACCCGCTCCTACAATGAGCAGTTCTTC.